A selection of T cell receptor beta chains follows, all from one sample in a study of CD8 T cells in ankylosing spondylitis. MiXCR, applied by TCRdb to the 5' RACE reads, yields one record per CDR3 protein. The sample contains about 440,000 distinct CDR3 sequences, under 20% of which appear only once. Sample: blood, either unsorted or a sorted T cell fraction (not recorded which). The receptors were gathered from a male donor with ankylosing spondylitis. Each CDR3 is given without its conserved first and last residue.

j_gene: TRBJ2-6; v_gene: TRBV11-1; CDR3aa: ASSLGRQDLTGANVLT
j_gene: TRBJ2-6; v_gene: TRBV12-3/TRBV12-4; CDR3aa: ASSVRESGANVLT
j_gene: TRBJ1-5; v_gene: TRBV7-2; CDR3aa: ASSPPGGKGNQPQH
j_gene: TRBJ2-1; v_gene: TRBV11-2; CDR3aa: ASSLKAVGRDPRQF
j_gene: TRBJ1-5; v_gene: TRBV5-8; CDR3aa: ASSWGQDPNQPQH
j_gene: TRBJ2-2; v_gene: TRBV4-2; CDR3aa: ASSQEYGFGELF
j_gene: TRBJ2-1; v_gene: TRBV30; CDR3aa: AWSQYNEQF
j_gene: TRBJ2-5; v_gene: TRBV5-1; CDR3aa: ASSPGTGGAGETQY
j_gene: TRBJ2-3; v_gene: TRBV5-1; CDR3aa: ASSLPGTSGGVNTQY
j_gene: TRBJ2-1; v_gene: TRBV23-1; CDR3aa: ASSQLQETAYNEQF
j_gene: TRBJ1-1; v_gene: TRBV29-1; CDR3aa: SVVPFSEAF
j_gene: TRBJ2-6; v_gene: TRBV5-1; CDR3aa: ASSLWTSGANVLT
j_gene: TRBJ2-7; v_gene: TRBV4-1; CDR3aa: ASSLAAGQSYEQY
j_gene: TRBJ2-5; v_gene: TRBV20-1; CDR3aa: SARSGQLKGETQY
j_gene: TRBJ2-3; v_gene: TRBV5-1; CDR3aa: ASSLSGQDWDTQY
j_gene: TRBJ2-2; v_gene: TRBV7-2; CDR3aa: ASRGGGRTGELF
j_gene: TRBJ2-7; v_gene: TRBV5-1; CDR3aa: ASSRTGTVYEQY
j_gene: TRBJ2-3; v_gene: TRBV9; CDR3aa: ASSPTDFDTDTQY
j_gene: TRBJ1-3; v_gene: TRBV7-2; CDR3aa: ASSDRASGNTIY
j_gene: TRBJ1-5; v_gene: TRBV12-3/TRBV12-4; CDR3aa: ASSAGTHSNQPQH
j_gene: TRBJ1-1; v_gene: TRBV3-1; CDR3aa: ASSQAAPGVEAF
j_gene: TRBJ2-6; v_gene: TRBV20-1; CDR3aa: SARGTGANVLT